This T cell receptor (beta chain) was found in a study of shared clonotypes between healthy human individuals. Clones were sequenced by immunoSEQ multiplex PCR, and TCRdb holds only the in-frame ones, with some missing. The table has some 530,000 clones, around 73% seen once. Germline-derived CDR1 and CDR2 are SNHLY and FYNNEI. V was clipped by 5 bases and J by 3 bases, with 11 bases between them. The length of the CDR3 is 14 residues. The sample consisted of PBMCs. V usage is TRBV2 and J usage is TRBJ1-5; D remains unclear. The TCR sequence derives from a woman aged 35 to 49 in good health. Some clones in this sample may be carry-over from other donors' samples. DNA for the CDR3: TGTGCCAGCAGTTCGGACGGGATCAATCAGCCCCAGCATTTT. Its protein product is CASSSDGINQPQHF. The full variable domain, with the rest looked up from reference TRBV2 and TRBJ1-5, is EPEVTQTPSHQVTQMGQEVILRCVPISNHLYFYWYRQILGQKVEFLVSFYNNEISEKSEIFDDQFSVERPDGSNFTLKIRSTKLEDSAMYFCASSSDGINQPQHFGDGTRLSIL.